This passage covers 26 T cell receptor beta chains from one sample sequenced in a study of blood T cells in healthy people across ages. Sample-barcoded 5' priming and a J-beta primer mix drove a second PCR of about 7 to 12 cycles. TCRdb reanalysed the 5' RACE reads using MiXCR and keeps one entry per CDR3 protein. The table records hundreds of thousands of distinct CDR3 sequences, about three fifths of them present only once. Sequenced input: blood. The receptors originated from a man between 25 and 39 years old in good health.

V usage is TRBV21-1 and J usage is TRBJ2-1; the table's D call of TRBD2 was not tested on the DNA. TRBV21-1 is tagged as a pseudogene. This CDR3 region has 15 residues. CDR3 sequence reads: CASSKGLAGGDGQFF. CDR3 sequence (DNA): TGTGCCAGCAGCAAAGGACTAGCGGGAGGCGATGGGCAGTTCTTC.

The chain is built from TRBV5-1 and TRBJ2-3, with 8 bases that match TRBD2. The CDR3 is 15 amino acids. V gave up 4 bases and J gave up 2 bases; unmatched junction bases: 6. Germline CDR1 and CDR2: SGHRS and YFSETQ. Here the CDR3 DNA reads TGCGCCAGCAGCATGTTAGCGGGGCCCACAGATACGCAGTATTTT. Encoded protein: CASSMLAGPTDTQYF.

A few counts support this clonotype. The rearrangement uses TRBV15 and TRBJ2-4, with 11 bases lining up with TRBD1. Germline loops: CDR1 LNHNV, CDR2 YYDKDF (reference sequence). The CDR3 runs 17 residues. Losses at the gene ends were 2 bases for V and 5 bases for J; bases not matched to a gene: 8. CDR3 sequence: CATSRNPGQGVENIQYF. The CDR3 region has the DNA TGTGCCACCAGCAGAAACCCGGGACAGGGGGTAGAAAACATTCAGTACTTC.

This sequence joins TRBV4-3 and TRBJ2-2; the D gene is possibly TRBD1 (6 bases). The germline V and J ends were trimmed by 1 base and 10 bases, with 16 bases remaining between them. The CDR3 is 15 residues long. Germline V CDR1 and CDR2: LGHNA, YSLEER. The CDR3 reads CASSQGDGTPKELFF. The CDR3 DNA is TGCGCCAGCAGCCAAGGGGACGGGACACCGAAGGAGCTGTTTTTT.

The chain employs TRBV6-5 and TRBJ1-4, with D possibly being TRBD1 (5 bases). There are 14 residues in the CDR3. V gave up 6 bases and J gave up 8 bases, with 16 bases separating them. Germline CDR1 is MNHEY and CDR2 is SVGAGI. The CDR3 is CASRPGRPSEKLFF. The DNA of the CDR3 is TGTGCCAGCAGACCGGGACGCCCAAGCGAAAAACTGTTTTTT.

This clonotype was seen ten or more times. One end of the junction is discordant with germline, which a read error may explain. This chain connects TRBV7-2 to TRBJ2-6; D might be TRBD1 (5 bases). From germline, CDR1 is SGHTA and CDR2 FQGNSA. There are 15 residues in the CDR3. CDR3 sequence reads: CASSLGHSGANVLTF. The CDR3 DNA follows: TGTGCCAGCAGTTTAGGACACTCTGGGGCCAACGTCCTGACTTTC. Together with reference TRBV7-2 and TRBJ2-6, the CDR3 gives the full variable domain: GAGVSQSPSNKVTEKGKDVELRCDPISGHTALYWYRQSLGQGLEFLIYFQGNSAPDKSGLPSDRFSAERTGGSVSTLTIQRTQQEDSAVYLCASSLGHSGANVLTFGAGSRLTVL.

V is TRBV3-1 and J is TRBJ1-6, with D possibly being TRBD1 (5 bases). Trimming took off 2 bases at V and 13 bases at J, with 12 bases between the two ends. CDR1 and CDR2 (germline): LGHDT, YNNKEL (reference sequence). This CDR3 region has 13 residues. CDR3: CASSQLGDFPLHF. CDR3 bases: TGTGCCAGCAGCCAACTAGGGGACTTCCCCCTCCACTTT.

This clonotype was picked up one time. J is TRBJ2-4 and V is TRBV20-1, with a weak D call TRBD1 (6 bases). The J call may be mistaken, given a closer DNA end match to TRBJ2-7. The CDR3 is 13 amino acids. Germline assignment: CDR1 DFQATT and CDR2 SNEGSKA (reference sequence). The DNA for the CDR3 is TGCAGTGCCATAACAGGGATCGGCTACGAGCAGTACTTC. Its protein is CSAITGIGYEQYF.

Here the CDR3 DNA reads TGTGCCAGCAGTTTAGGGGGTGGACAGTCTGGAGAGCAGTACTTC. It translates to CASSLGGGQSGEQYF. The rearrangement uses TRBV12-3 or TRBV12-4 and TRBJ2-7; D possibly corresponds to TRBD1 (6 bases). V lost 1 base and J lost 7, with 17 bases in between. The CDR3 covers 15 residues.

This chain joins TRBV5-1 and TRBJ2-7; D call uncertain. This CDR3 spans 11 amino acids. The germline gives CDR1 SGHRS, CDR2 YFSETQ. V lost 3 bases, J lost 9 bases, and 10 bases lay in between. The CDR3 loop is CASSSAVGQYF. In nucleotides, the CDR3 is TGCGCCAGCAGCTCGGCGGTGGGGCAGTACTTC.

This clonotype has only a few counts. The CDR3 DNA is TGTGCCAGCAGCACGGGGGTATCTGGGAGTGAGCAGTTCTTC. Translating it yields CASSTGVSGSEQFF. The rearrangement links TRBV7-2 to TRBJ2-1; D is possibly TRBD2 (6 bases). Germline V gene lookup returns CDR1 SGHTA and CDR2 FQGNSA. CDR3 length equals 14 residues. The V end lost 5 bases, the J end lost 9 bases, and 17 bases lay between the germline ends.

On this clonotype: The junction differs from germline at one of its ends, possibly a read error. The J gene is TRBJ2-3, the V gene TRBV29-1, with 7 bases fitting TRBD1. Germline CDR1 SQVTM, CDR2 ANQGSEA. This CDR3 is 14 amino acids long. Written as DNA, the CDR3 is TGCAGCGTTGCGGCCAGGGGGTTCACAGATGCGCAGTATTTT. Translation gives CSVAARGFTDAQYF.

This clonotype was seen a few times. This chain joins TRBV7-9 and TRBJ1-1; 8 nucleotides line up with TRBD1. Germline V lookup: CDR1 SEHNR, CDR2 FQNEAQ (reference sequence). Trimming took 3 bases from V and 7 from J; bases not matched to a gene: 10. The CDR3 runs to 15 residues. The CDR3 coding sequence is TGTGCCAGCAGCTTCCTTGGACAGGGAAATGTTGAAGCTTTCTTT. Protein: CASSFLGQGNVEAFF.

The CDR3 DNA sequence: TGCGCCAGCAGCTCCTCCGGGACATCGACTAGCACAGATACGCAGTATTTT. This sequence encodes CASSSSGTSTSTDTQYF. This chain uses TRBV5-1 with TRBJ2-3; D might be TRBD1 (6 bases). V lost 3 bases and J lost 0, with 17 bases in between. The V gene's germline CDR1 is SGHRS and CDR2 YFSETQ. CDR3 size: 17 residues.

The V gene is TRBV18, the J gene TRBJ2-7; D might be TRBD2 (6 bases). Per the germline V gene, CDR1 is KGHSH and CDR2 is LQKENI. V lost 3 bases to trimming and J lost 2 bases, with 14 bases between them. This CDR3 is 15 amino acids long. The CDR3 nucleotides read TGTGCCAGCTCACCGAGGACTACGACGGCCTACGAGCAGTACTTC. Translated: CASSPRTTTAYEQYF.

This clonotype was recorded once. The chain links TRBV6-2 or TRBV6-3 to TRBJ1-5, with D perhaps matching TRBD1 (6 bases). This CDR3 has 16 amino acids. Germline V gives CDR1 MNHEY, CDR2 SVGEGT. V dropped 4 bases and J dropped 2 bases, with 15 bases sitting between them. CDR3 DNA sequence: TGTGCCAGCAGTTTATCCACACAGGGTGGCAATCAGCCCCAGCATTTT. Translated: CASSLSTQGGNQPQHF.

The chain uses TRBV5-5 and TRBJ2-7, with D perhaps TRBD1 (5 bases). There are 13 residues in the CDR3. Trimming left V 0 bases short and J 3 bases short, with 7 bases between. CDR1 and CDR2 (germline): SGHKS, YYEKEE (reference sequence). CDR3 residues: CASSLAGHYEQYF. The CDR3 nucleotides read TGTGCCAGCAGCTTGGCCGGACACTACGAGCAGTACTTC.

The V gene is TRBV6-5, the J gene TRBJ2-7, with D tentatively TRBD2 (5 bases). CDR3 length equals 16 residues. Trimming stripped 6 bases from V and 1 base from J, with 19 bases between. Looked up from germline, CDR1 is MNHEY and CDR2 is SVGAGI. The CDR3, as DNA: TGTGCCAGCAGCCGGGAATATCGGACCCAATCCTACGAGCAGTACTTC. The encoded protein is CASSREYRTQSYEQYF.

This sequence joins TRBV12-3 or TRBV12-4 and TRBJ1-5; TRBD1 matches 10 bases. V gave up 6 bases and J gave up 5 bases; unmatched junction bases: 7. CDR3 length: 15 amino acids. The CDR3 DNA reads TGTGCCAGCAGCCATCGGACAGGGGGTTATCAGCCCCAGCATTTT. Amino acids: CASSHRTGGYQPQHF.

This clonotype was seen more than once but under ten times. CDR3 region: CATADTLRPYEQYF. DNA of the CDR3: TGTGCCACCGCCGACACCTTACGTCCCTACGAGCAGTACTTC. The J gene is TRBJ2-7, the V gene TRBV15; no definite D call. From germline, CDR1 is LNHNV and CDR2 YYDKDF (reference sequence). The CDR3 runs 14 residues. V was clipped by 8 bases and J by 2 bases, with 16 bases between them.

About this clonotype: The CDR3 does not end in the conserved phenylalanine or tryptophan, so this is likely a read error. J is TRBJ2-5 and V is TRBV7-2; 11 bases fit TRBD1. Germline V gives CDR1 SGHTA, CDR2 FQGNSA. This CDR3 is 15 amino acids long. The trim removed 6 bases at V and 1 base at J, leaving 4 bases unmatched. CDR3 bases: TGTGCCAGCAGGCCGGACAGGGGGCGCCAAGAGACCCAGTACGTC. As protein: CASRPDRGRQETQYV.

This rearrangement joins TRBV4-2 to TRBJ2-7; a possible D gene is TRBD2 (7 bases). CDR1 and CDR2 from the germline V gene are LGHNA and YNFKEQ. V lost 4 bases to trimming and J lost 7 bases, with 17 bases between them. There are 14 residues in the CDR3. CDR3 in DNA: TGTGCCAGCAGCCGAGGGCGGGGGCAGGGTGAGCAGTACTTC. Translating it yields CASSRGRGQGEQYF.

The CDR3 spells CASSLWLAAEQFF. The CDR3 region has the DNA TGTGCCAGCAGCTTATGGCTAGCGGCCGAGCAGTTCTTC. This chain uses TRBV11-2 with TRBJ2-1; 7 bases are a match to TRBD2. The CDR3 runs 13 residues. V gave up 2 bases and J gave up 10 bases; unmatched junction bases: 5. CDR1 and CDR2 from the germline V gene are SGHAT and FQNNGV.

V gene TRBV9 combines with J gene TRBJ2-5, with 11 bases fitting TRBD2. This CDR3 spans 16 amino acids. Germline V gene lookup returns CDR1 SGDLS and CDR2 YYNGEE. J lost 4 bases, V lost 4 bases, and 9 bases had no gene match. The CDR3 DNA reads as TGTGCCAGCAGCTCCACCCGACTAGCGGGATTAGAGACCCAGTACTTC. Its protein product is CASSSTRLAGLETQYF.

The chain uses TRBV4-3 and TRBJ2-1; D is tentatively TRBD1 or TRBD2 (6 bases each). Germline V CDR1 and CDR2: LGHNA, YSLEER. Trimming took off 3 bases at V and 11 bases at J, with 20 bases between the two ends. The CDR3 covers 15 residues. CDR3 loop: CASSQSAGRGNKQFF. DNA of the CDR3: TGCGCCAGCAGCCAGAGCGCGGGAAGGGGGAATAAGCAGTTCTTC.

The gene calls are TRBV25-1 and TRBJ2-1; the match to TRBD1 covers 9 bases. The ends lost 6 bases at V and 7 bases at J; junction bases unmatched: 7. In germline, CDR1 is MGHDK, CDR2 SYGVNS. The CDR3 is 14 amino acids. The CDR3 loop reads CASRDRGEGNEQFF. The CDR3 nucleotides are TGTGCCAGCAGGGACAGGGGTGAAGGAAATGAGCAGTTCTTC.